Described below is a single T cell receptor beta chain sequence and its context. Assay used: immunoSEQ multiplex PCR; TCRdb lists only in-frame clones, some missing. The sample lists approximately 110,000 clones, approximately 85% occurring once. The germline V gene has CDR1 SGHNT and CDR2 YENEEA. Trimming removed 1 base at V and 5 bases at J, with 11 bases between. This CDR3 spans 15 amino acids. This sample is drawn from a study of blood T cell repertoires in COVID-19. The chain combines TRBV11-3 with TRBJ1-4; D might be TRBD1 (6 bases). The sequence derives from a man aged 50-59 years with acute or convalescent COVID-19. The sample was peripheral blood. The DNA of the CDR3 is TGTGCCAGCAGCTTAGGGAACAGGGTCAATGAAAAACTGTTTTTT. Residues: CASSLGNRVNEKLFF.